The entry below describes one T cell receptor beta chain. TCRdb reprocessed the RT-PCR reads via MiXCR and lists one record per CDR3 protein. The sample has 150,000 to 200,000 distinct CDR3 sequences; about 29% are singletons. The data stem from a study of patients and donors after allogeneic stem cell transplantation. V was trimmed by 0 bases and J by 3 bases, leaving 17 bases between them. The germline V gene encodes CDR1 MDHEN and CDR2 SYDVKM. This CDR3 region has 17 residues. Sequencing used blood, either unsorted or a sorted T cell fraction (not recorded which). The gene calls are TRBV28 and TRBJ2-5; D might be TRBD1 (5 bases). The clonotype comes from a human donor who was either an allogeneic HSCT recipient or a stem cell or donor lymphocyte infusion donor (not recorded which). It is not recorded whose cells these are; they may come from a transplant donor. CDR3 protein: CASSLWGPQGFEETQYF. The CDR3 DNA follows: TGTGCCAGCAGTTTATGGGGCCCGCAGGGTTTCGAAGAGACCCAGTACTTC.